The next 10 T cell receptor beta chains were all read from a single sample in a study of T cell repertoires in cytomegalovirus infection. TCRdb reprocessed the reads via MiXCR and lists one record per CDR3 protein. The sample records some 400,000 distinct CDR3 sequences, approximately 18% being singletons. The sequenced sample consisted of PBMCs. These receptors were obtained from a human donor in good health (CMV status not recorded). Some clones in this sample may be carry-over from other donors' samples.

This clonotype was counted a few times. This chain links TRBV7-9 with TRBJ1-2; D remains ambiguous. CDR1 is SEHNR, CDR2 FQNEAQ, per germline (reference sequence). V was cut by 3 bases and J by 5 bases, with 10 bases left in between. CDR3 size: 13 residues. DNA for the CDR3: TGTGCCAGCAGCTTCGGACTGGAGTATGGCTACACCTTC. This encodes CASSFGLEYGYTF.

J is TRBJ2-5 and V is TRBV7-2; maybe TRBD2 (5 bases). This CDR3 has 15 residues. Germline CDR1 and CDR2: SGHTA and FQGNSA. Trimming cost V 1 base and J 4 bases, with 13 bases left between them. In DNA form, the CDR3 reads TGTGCCAGCAGCTTAGTTCTGGGAGATGCAGAGACCCAGTACTTC. It specifies CASSLVLGDAETQYF.

The genes are TRBV20-1 and TRBJ2-7, with TRBD2 as a possible D gene (5 bases). V lost 1 base, J lost 0 bases, and 10 bases lay in between. There are 14 residues in the CDR3. Germline assignment: CDR1 DFQATT and CDR2 SNEGSKA (reference sequence). The chain's CDR3 is CSARGSDSSYEQYF. For the CDR3, the DNA is TGCAGTGCTAGAGGTAGCGATAGCTCCTACGAGCAGTACTTC.

Points on this clonotype: This is likely a read error, given that the CDR3 carries no conserved phenylalanine or tryptophan at its end. This chain uses TRBV7-9 with TRBJ2-2, with D perhaps TRBD1 (5 bases). Per the germline V gene, CDR1 is SEHNR and CDR2 is FQNEAQ (reference sequence). The CDR3 length is 13 residues. V lost 3 bases and J 6 bases, leaving 8 bases between the germline ends. Written as DNA, the CDR3 is TGTGCCAGCAGCTTCAGGGATCCCGGGGAGCTGTTTGTT. Protein sequence: CASSFRDPGELFV.

V is TRBV2 and J is TRBJ2-2, with 10 positions matching TRBD2. V was pared by 6 bases and J by 0 bases, with 1 base of the junction left unmatched. The CDR3 sequence is 15 residues long. Germline V lookup: CDR1 SNHLY, CDR2 FYNNEI. Here the CDR3 DNA reads TGTGCCAGCAGCGGACTAGCGGCGAACACCGGGGAGCTGTTTTTT. This codes for CASSGLAANTGELFF.

The chain carries TRBV6-6 and TRBJ2-1, with D unclear. V lost 5 bases to trimming and J lost 8 bases, with 16 bases between them. CDR3 length: 14 residues. CDR1 is MNHNY, CDR2 SVGAGI, per germline (reference sequence). The CDR3 nucleotides read TGTGCCAGCAGTCAGCCTTACGAGTCTGATGAGCAGTTCTTC. Translated, it gives CASSQPYESDEQFF.

This clonotype was counted at least ten times. This chain joins TRBV7-9 and TRBJ2-5; D might be TRBD2 (6 bases). CDR1 is SEHNR and CDR2 is FQNEAQ in the germline V gene (reference sequence). With 9 bases removed from V and 6 bases from J, the gap between germline ends came to 17 bases. The CDR3 is 13 residues long. The CDR3 sequence: CASLQAGGQTQYF. In DNA, the CDR3 is TGTGCCAGTCTGCAGGCAGGAGGGCAGACCCAGTACTTC.

This clonotype has a count of ten or more. The genes are TRBV7-2 and TRBJ1-1; the D is unclear. The CDR3 totals 13 residues. V gave up 2 bases and J gave up 2 bases, with 6 bases separating them. Per germline, CDR1 SGHTA and CDR2 FQGNSA. In DNA, the CDR3 is TGTGCCAGCAGCTTACAGGAAAACACTGAAGCTTTCTTT. Protein: CASSLQENTEAFF.

V is TRBV4-3 and J is TRBJ2-5; TRBD2 might be the D (5 bases). Germline V gene sequence: CDR1 LGHNA, CDR2 YSLEER. V was cut by 3 bases and J by 1 base, with 15 bases left in between. There are 16 residues in the CDR3. CDR3 DNA sequence: TGCGCCAGCAGCCAGAGCCGGCGGGCTGTCCAAGAGACCCAGTACTTC. The encoded protein is CASSQSRRAVQETQYF.

This clonotype was observed a handful of times. V usage is TRBV28 and J usage is TRBJ2-6, with D uncertain. V lost 3 bases and J lost 12, with 15 bases in between. This CDR3 has 14 amino acids. CDR1 is MDHEN, CDR2 SYDVKM, per germline. CDR3 bases: TGTGCCAGCAGTTTGCCCCGGCCCCTCGGCGTCCTGACTTTC. Translation gives CASSLPRPLGVLTF.